These T cell receptor beta chains were read from a single sample in a study of T cells in Graves' hyperthyroidism and ophthalmopathy. TCRdb recomputed calls from the multiplex PCR reads with MiXCR, one row per CDR3 protein. The table has about 380,000 distinct CDR3 sequences, less than 20% seen once. Sequencing was performed on blood. Source of these receptors: a young man with Graves' ophthalmopathy. The CDR3 runs from the conserved cysteine through the conserved F or W. D genes are given only for firm matches. Only some rows state a clone size, as once, few, many or a class for expanded clones.

clone_size: NA
d_call: NA
j_call: TRBJ2-4
v_call: TRBV6-4
cdr3_nt: TGTGCCAGCAGTGATTTTACAGGAGCCAAAAACATTCAGTACTTC
cdr3_aa: CASSDFTGAKNIQYF

clone_size: many
d_call: NA
j_call: TRBJ2-7
v_call: TRBV3-1
cdr3_nt: TGTGCCAGCAGCCAATGGAAGAACCCCTACGAGCAGTACTTC
cdr3_aa: CASSQWKNPYEQYF

clone_size: many
d_call: TRBD2
j_call: TRBJ2-1
v_call: TRBV2
cdr3_nt: TGTGCCAGCCTAGCGGGGAGCTCCTACAATGAGCAGTTCTTC
cdr3_aa: CASLAGSSYNEQFF

clone_size: NA
d_call: NA
j_call: TRBJ1-1
v_call: TRBV7-9
cdr3_nt: TGTGCCAGCAGCACCCTGGTGGGGGACACTGAAGCTTTCTTT
cdr3_aa: CASSTLVGDTEAFF

clone_size: NA
d_call: NA
j_call: TRBJ2-7
v_call: TRBV7-8
cdr3_nt: TGTGCCAGCAGCCTTAATGAGGGCGAGCAGTACTTC
cdr3_aa: CASSLNEGEQYF

clone_size: many
d_call: NA
j_call: TRBJ2-6
v_call: TRBV20-1
cdr3_nt: TGCAGTGGTGGGGCTGGGGCCAACGTCCTGACTTTC
cdr3_aa: CSGGAGANVLTF

clone_size: many
d_call: NA
j_call: TRBJ2-3
v_call: TRBV6-5
cdr3_nt: TGTGCCAGCAGTTACTCCGGACTCGGCGAGGATACGCAGTATTTT
cdr3_aa: CASSYSGLGEDTQYF

clone_size: many
d_call: TRBD1
j_call: TRBJ2-2
v_call: TRBV7-2
cdr3_nt: TGTGCCAGCAGACACAGGGGAAACACCGGGGAGCTGTTTTTT
cdr3_aa: CASRHRGNTGELFF

clone_size: few
d_call: NA
j_call: TRBJ1-5
v_call: TRBV7-6
cdr3_nt: TGTGCCAGCAGCTCGTTGGGGGGAGCGGGTATGAATCAGCCCCAGCATTTT
cdr3_aa: CASSSLGGAGMNQPQHF

clone_size: many
d_call: NA
j_call: TRBJ2-7
v_call: TRBV15
cdr3_nt: TGTGCCACCAGCAGAGATTCAGGGTATACCTACGAGCAGTACTTC
cdr3_aa: CATSRDSGYTYEQYF

clone_size: many
d_call: NA
j_call: TRBJ1-5
v_call: TRBV3-1
cdr3_nt: TGTGCCAGCAGCCGAGGCCAAGCCAATCAGCCCCAGCATTTT
cdr3_aa: CASSRGQANQPQHF

clone_size: few
d_call: NA
j_call: TRBJ2-2
v_call: TRBV3-1
cdr3_nt: TGTGCCAGCAGCCAAGAATCCAGTCTAAACACCGGGGAGCTGTTTTTT
cdr3_aa: CASSQESSLNTGELFF

clone_size: NA
d_call: TRBD1
j_call: TRBJ2-5
v_call: TRBV19
cdr3_nt: TGTGCCAGTAGTATAAGCGACAGGGGAGAGACCCAGTACTTC
cdr3_aa: CASSISDRGETQYF

clone_size: many
d_call: TRBD1
j_call: TRBJ2-1
v_call: TRBV2
cdr3_nt: TGTGCCAGCAGTGGGTTCGGACAGGCCTACAATGAGCAGTTCTTC
cdr3_aa: CASSGFGQAYNEQFF

clone_size: few
d_call: NA
j_call: TRBJ2-7
v_call: TRBV13
cdr3_nt: TGTGCCAGCAGCTCCAATCCGGCTTACGAGCAGTACTTC
cdr3_aa: CASSSNPAYEQYF

clone_size: NA
d_call: NA
j_call: TRBJ2-5
v_call: TRBV2
cdr3_nt: TGTGCCAGCAGTGGGGGGGGGGCGCGGGAGACCCAGTACTTC
cdr3_aa: CASSGGGARETQYF

clone_size: few
d_call: NA
j_call: TRBJ2-7
v_call: TRBV5-1
cdr3_nt: TGCGCCAGCAGCTTGGACGGCAGGGACGAGCAGTACTTC
cdr3_aa: CASSLDGRDEQYF

clone_size: few
d_call: TRBD2
j_call: TRBJ2-7
v_call: TRBV20-1
cdr3_nt: TGCAGTGTCGAAGCGGGGGGATCCTACGAGCAGTACTTC
cdr3_aa: CSVEAGGSYEQYF

clone_size: many
d_call: NA
j_call: TRBJ2-7
v_call: TRBV28
cdr3_nt: TGTGCCAGCAGATGGGGGGGGCATTACTACGAGCAGTACTTC
cdr3_aa: CASRWGGHYYEQYF

clone_size: many
d_call: NA
j_call: TRBJ1-1
v_call: TRBV12-3/TRBV12-4
cdr3_nt: TGTGCCAGCAGACGGACGCCTATCGTAGATGCTTTCTTT
cdr3_aa: CASRRTPIVDAFF

clone_size: many
d_call: NA
j_call: TRBJ2-1
v_call: TRBV5-6
cdr3_nt: TGTGCCAGCAGCTTGGGGGGGGAAAGCTCCTACAATGAGCAGTTCTTC
cdr3_aa: CASSLGGESSYNEQFF

clone_size: many
d_call: TRBD2
j_call: TRBJ2-1
v_call: TRBV6-2/TRBV6-3
cdr3_nt: TGTGCCAGCAGCCACCGGGCGGGGGGCACCTACAATGAGCAGTTCTTC
cdr3_aa: CASSHRAGGTYNEQFF

clone_size: NA
d_call: NA
j_call: TRBJ1-1
v_call: TRBV7-9
cdr3_nt: TGTGCCAGCAGCTTACCTCCCGGGAACACTGAAGCTTTCTTT
cdr3_aa: CASSLPPGNTEAFF

clone_size: many
d_call: NA
j_call: TRBJ1-4
v_call: TRBV11-2
cdr3_nt: TGTGCCAGCAGCCTCACAGGTGCAACTAATGAAAAACTGTTTTTT
cdr3_aa: CASSLTGATNEKLFF

clone_size: NA
d_call: NA
j_call: TRBJ2-7
v_call: TRBV20-1
cdr3_nt: TGCAGTGCTAGAGAGGGGGGGCGGGGGCCTTCCTACGAGCAGTACTTC
cdr3_aa: CSAREGGRGPSYEQYF

clone_size: many
d_call: TRBD1
j_call: TRBJ1-1
v_call: TRBV12-3/TRBV12-4
cdr3_nt: TGTGCCAGCAGACAGGGGATGGGAGCTTTCTTT
cdr3_aa: CASRQGMGAFF

clone_size: many
d_call: TRBD1
j_call: TRBJ2-1
v_call: TRBV7-9
cdr3_nt: TGTGCCAGCAGCTGGACAGGGTTCGGGAATGAGCAGTTCTTC
cdr3_aa: CASSWTGFGNEQFF

clone_size: many
d_call: NA
j_call: TRBJ1-5
v_call: TRBV4-1
cdr3_nt: TGCGCCAGCAGCCAAGATCAACAGGGCAATCAGCCCCAGCATTTT
cdr3_aa: CASSQDQQGNQPQHF

clone_size: many
d_call: NA
j_call: TRBJ2-5
v_call: TRBV7-6
cdr3_nt: TGTGCCAGCAGCTTAACCCCCAGGGACTTGCTTGAAGAGACCCAGTACTTC
cdr3_aa: CASSLTPRDLLEETQYF

clone_size: NA
d_call: TRBD1
j_call: TRBJ1-6
v_call: TRBV28
cdr3_nt: TGTGCCAGCATAACAGGGGTAGTGAGATCACCCCTCCACTTT
cdr3_aa: CASITGVVRSPLHF

clone_size: many
d_call: NA
j_call: TRBJ2-1
v_call: TRBV27
cdr3_nt: TGTGCCAGCAGTTCCCTTCCCCAGGGAGGCAATGAGCAGTTCTTC
cdr3_aa: CASSSLPQGGNEQFF

clone_size: NA
d_call: NA
j_call: TRBJ2-6
v_call: TRBV12-5
cdr3_nt: TGTGCTAGTGGTTTGGCAGGCTCTGGGGCCAACGTCCTGACTTTC
cdr3_aa: CASGLAGSGANVLTF

clone_size: many
d_call: NA
j_call: TRBJ1-3
v_call: TRBV3-1
cdr3_nt: TGTGCCAGCGCACACAGAGGCACTGGAAACACCATATATTTT
cdr3_aa: CASAHRGTGNTIYF

clone_size: many
d_call: NA
j_call: TRBJ2-3
v_call: TRBV12-3/TRBV12-4
cdr3_nt: TGTGCCAGCAGTTCAGGGGTCCGGACAGTAAGCACAGATACGCAGTATTTT
cdr3_aa: CASSSGVRTVSTDTQYF

clone_size: NA
d_call: TRBD2
j_call: TRBJ2-1
v_call: TRBV4-1
cdr3_nt: TGCGCCAGCAGCCAAGGCGGGGGGGCTTCCTACAATGAGCAGTTCTTC
cdr3_aa: CASSQGGGASYNEQFF

clone_size: NA
d_call: NA
j_call: TRBJ2-3
v_call: TRBV6-1
cdr3_nt: TGTGCCAGCAGTGAAGCGCAGGGCGGCGGGGCCGCAGATACGCAGTATTTT
cdr3_aa: CASSEAQGGGAADTQYF

clone_size: many
d_call: NA
j_call: TRBJ2-3
v_call: TRBV2
cdr3_nt: TGTGCCAGCAGTGATAGGACAGAGGAAGATACGCAGTATTTT
cdr3_aa: CASSDRTEEDTQYF

clone_size: few
d_call: NA
j_call: TRBJ2-1
v_call: TRBV12-3/TRBV12-4
cdr3_nt: TGTGCCAGCAGTTTGGGCCAGGGCGCGCGCAATGAGCAGTTCTTC
cdr3_aa: CASSLGQGARNEQFF

clone_size: few
d_call: NA
j_call: TRBJ2-2
v_call: TRBV10-3
cdr3_nt: TGTGCCATCAGCATTACCAAGGGGGAAGCCGGGGAGCTGTTTTTT
cdr3_aa: CAISITKGEAGELFF

clone_size: NA
d_call: NA
j_call: TRBJ2-7
v_call: TRBV5-1
cdr3_nt: TGCGCCAGCAGCCACGCGTATGGGCCCAGCTACGAGCAGTACTTC
cdr3_aa: CASSHAYGPSYEQYF

clone_size: many
d_call: TRBD2
j_call: TRBJ2-7
v_call: TRBV27
cdr3_nt: TGTGCCAGCAGGTCCCGGACTAGCGGCTACGAGCAGTACTTC
cdr3_aa: CASRSRTSGYEQYF

clone_size: few
d_call: TRBD2
j_call: TRBJ2-7
v_call: TRBV10-2
cdr3_nt: TGCGCCAGCAGATTAGCGCTAGCGGCACCTTCCTACGAGCAGTACTTC
cdr3_aa: CASRLALAAPSYEQYF

clone_size: medium-sized
d_call: TRBD1
j_call: TRBJ1-6
v_call: TRBV5-6
cdr3_nt: TGTGCCAGCAGCTTAGGACAGGGGAACCCACCCCTCCACTTT
cdr3_aa: CASSLGQGNPPLHF

clone_size: NA
d_call: NA
j_call: TRBJ2-1
v_call: TRBV4-1
cdr3_nt: TGCGCCAGCAGCTCGGGGGAGGCTCTAGGGGCTAGCTACAATGAGCAGTTCTTC
cdr3_aa: CASSSGEALGASYNEQFF

clone_size: NA
d_call: NA
j_call: TRBJ1-2
v_call: TRBV6-4
cdr3_nt: TGTGCCAGCAGTGACGGGGGACACTATGGCTACACCTTC
cdr3_aa: CASSDGGHYGYTF

clone_size: many
d_call: NA
j_call: TRBJ2-3
v_call: TRBV27
cdr3_nt: TGTGCCAGCAGTTTCGGGGGTGGGGATCGTGGCACAGATACGCAGTATTTT
cdr3_aa: CASSFGGGDRGTDTQYF

clone_size: many
d_call: NA
j_call: TRBJ2-2
v_call: TRBV6-1
cdr3_nt: TGTGCCAGCAGTTACCTTGTGGGGAGGGGGACCGGGGAGCTGTTTTTT
cdr3_aa: CASSYLVGRGTGELFF

clone_size: NA
d_call: NA
j_call: TRBJ1-1
v_call: TRBV6-1
cdr3_nt: TGTGCCAGCAGTGAACTTGAAGCTTTCTTT
cdr3_aa: CASSELEAFF

clone_size: NA
d_call: NA
j_call: TRBJ2-1
v_call: TRBV24-1
cdr3_nt: TGTGCCACCAGTGATCCCGACAGCAGCTCCTACAATGAGCAGTTCTTC
cdr3_aa: CATSDPDSSSYNEQFF

clone_size: few
d_call: NA
j_call: TRBJ2-5
v_call: TRBV15
cdr3_nt: TGTGCCACCAGCAGAGATAGGGGCCAGAGGGAGACCCAGTACTTC
cdr3_aa: CATSRDRGQRETQYF

clone_size: NA
d_call: TRBD2
j_call: TRBJ2-5
v_call: TRBV7-3
cdr3_nt: TGTGCCAGCAGCGAAACCGGGACTAGCGGGGGGGTAGGAGAGACCCAGTACTTC
cdr3_aa: CASSETGTSGGVGETQYF

clone_size: NA
d_call: TRBD2
j_call: TRBJ2-7
v_call: TRBV18
cdr3_nt: TGTGCCAGCTCACCACCGTCAAGGGCGGGAGGGGAGCAGTACTTC
cdr3_aa: CASSPPSRAGGEQYF

clone_size: many
d_call: NA
j_call: TRBJ2-5
v_call: TRBV28
cdr3_nt: TGTGCCAGCAGCTTATTGGGGGGAGAGACCCAGTACTTC
cdr3_aa: CASSLLGGETQYF

clone_size: many
d_call: NA
j_call: TRBJ1-2
v_call: TRBV6-1
cdr3_nt: TGTGCCAGCAGGAGAGTTACTAACTATGGCTACACCTTC
cdr3_aa: CASRRVTNYGYTF

clone_size: many
d_call: NA
j_call: TRBJ1-4
v_call: TRBV5-1
cdr3_nt: TGCGCCAGCAGCTTCGAAGGACAGCAGCTGAATGAAAAACTGTTTTTT
cdr3_aa: CASSFEGQQLNEKLFF

clone_size: many
d_call: NA
j_call: TRBJ2-3
v_call: TRBV28
cdr3_nt: TGTGCCAGCAGTTCTGTCCAGGGGCACACAGATACGCAGTATTTT
cdr3_aa: CASSSVQGHTDTQYF

clone_size: few
d_call: NA
j_call: TRBJ1-4
v_call: TRBV7-4
cdr3_nt: TGTGCCAGCAGCTTAGTTGACGGTCCCCCGCGTGAAAAACTGTTTTTT
cdr3_aa: CASSLVDGPPREKLFF

clone_size: many
d_call: NA
j_call: TRBJ1-1
v_call: TRBV12-3/TRBV12-4
cdr3_nt: TGTGCCAGCATCCCCACCGGGGTTACTGAAGCTTTCTTT
cdr3_aa: CASIPTGVTEAFF